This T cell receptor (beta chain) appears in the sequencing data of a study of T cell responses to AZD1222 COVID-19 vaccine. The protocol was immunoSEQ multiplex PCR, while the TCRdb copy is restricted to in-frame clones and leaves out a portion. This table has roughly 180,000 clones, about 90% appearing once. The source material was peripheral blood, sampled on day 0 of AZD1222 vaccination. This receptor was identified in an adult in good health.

For the CDR3, the DNA is TGTGCCAGCAGCTCCGACACAGACTATGGCTACACCTTC. Translating it yields CASSSDTDYGYTF. This chain uses TRBV7-9 with TRBJ1-2; D uncertain. The germline CDR1 and CDR2 sequences are SEHNR and FQNEAQ (reference sequence). The CDR3 consists of 13 residues. Trimming cost V 4 bases and J 3 bases, with 9 bases left between them.